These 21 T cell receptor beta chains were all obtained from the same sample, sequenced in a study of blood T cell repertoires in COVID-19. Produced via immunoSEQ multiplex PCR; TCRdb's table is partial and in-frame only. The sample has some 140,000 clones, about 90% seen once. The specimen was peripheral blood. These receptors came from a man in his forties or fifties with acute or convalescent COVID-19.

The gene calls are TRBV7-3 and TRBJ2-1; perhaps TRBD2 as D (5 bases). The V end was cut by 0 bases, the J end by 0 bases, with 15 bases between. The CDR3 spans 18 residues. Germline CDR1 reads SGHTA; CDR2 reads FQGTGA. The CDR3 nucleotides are TGTGCCAGCAGCTTAACCTCCGGGCGGGTTAGCTCCTACAATGAGCAGTTCTTC. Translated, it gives CASSLTSGRVSSYNEQFF.

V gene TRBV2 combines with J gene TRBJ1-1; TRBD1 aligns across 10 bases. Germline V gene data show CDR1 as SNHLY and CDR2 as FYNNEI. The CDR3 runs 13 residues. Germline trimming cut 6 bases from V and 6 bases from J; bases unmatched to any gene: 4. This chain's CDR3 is CASRGQGFAEAFF. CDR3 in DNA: TGTGCCAGCAGGGGACAGGGGTTCGCTGAAGCTTTCTTT.

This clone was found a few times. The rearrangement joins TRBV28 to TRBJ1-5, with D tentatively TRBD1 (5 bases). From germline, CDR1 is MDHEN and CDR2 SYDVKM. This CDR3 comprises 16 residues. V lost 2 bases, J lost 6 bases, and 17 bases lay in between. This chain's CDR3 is CASSLAMSRVGQPQHF. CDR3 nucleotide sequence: TGTGCCAGCAGTTTAGCGATGTCCAGGGTTGGTCAGCCCCAGCATTTT.

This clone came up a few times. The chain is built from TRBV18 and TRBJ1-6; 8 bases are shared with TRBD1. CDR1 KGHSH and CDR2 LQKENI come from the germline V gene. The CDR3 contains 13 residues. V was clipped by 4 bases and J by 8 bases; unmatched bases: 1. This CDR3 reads CASSQTGDSPLHF. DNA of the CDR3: TGTGCCAGCTCACAGACAGGGGATTCACCCCTCCACTTT.

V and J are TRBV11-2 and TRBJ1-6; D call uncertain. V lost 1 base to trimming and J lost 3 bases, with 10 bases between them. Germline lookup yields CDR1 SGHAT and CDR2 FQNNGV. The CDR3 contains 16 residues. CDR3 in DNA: TGTGCCAGCAGCTTAGCGACGGCAGGCTATAATTCACCCCTCCACTTT. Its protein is CASSLATAGYNSPLHF.

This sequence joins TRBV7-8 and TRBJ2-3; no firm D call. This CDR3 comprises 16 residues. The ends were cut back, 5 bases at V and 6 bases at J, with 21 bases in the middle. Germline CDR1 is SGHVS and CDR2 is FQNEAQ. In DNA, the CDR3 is TGTGCCAGCAGCCAACTCAGACCCATGGTCGGGGATACGCAGTATTTT. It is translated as CASSQLRPMVGDTQYF.

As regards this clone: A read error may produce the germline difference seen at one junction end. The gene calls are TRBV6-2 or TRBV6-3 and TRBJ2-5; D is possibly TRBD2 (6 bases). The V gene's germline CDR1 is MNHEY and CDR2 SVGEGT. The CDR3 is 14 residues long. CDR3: CASSWGVATRGIHF. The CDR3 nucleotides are TGTGCCAGCAGTTGGGGGGTAGCGACCCGGGGGATACACTTC.

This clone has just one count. The CDR3 coding sequence is TGTGCCAGCAGGGTCTTGGGACAGGTCATGAACACTGAAGCTTTCTTT. It specifies CASRVLGQVMNTEAFF. This rearrangement joins TRBV2 to TRBJ1-1; 8 bases agree with TRBD1. The CDR3 spans 16 residues. The ends lost 6 bases at V and 0 bases at J; junction bases unmatched: 9. The germline V gene encodes CDR1 SNHLY and CDR2 FYNNEI.

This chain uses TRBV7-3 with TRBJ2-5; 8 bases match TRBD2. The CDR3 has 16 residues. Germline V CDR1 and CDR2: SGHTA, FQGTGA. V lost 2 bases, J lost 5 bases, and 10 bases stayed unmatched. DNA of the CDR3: TGTGCCAGCAGCTTAGAAGGTTTCGGGGGGGAGGAGACCCAGTACTTC. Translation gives CASSLEGFGGEETQYF. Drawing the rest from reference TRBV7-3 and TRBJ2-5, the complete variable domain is GAGVSQTPSNKVTEKGKYVELRCDPISGHTALYWYRQSLGQGPEFLIYFQGTGAADDSGLPNDRFFAVRPEGSVSTLKIQRTERGDSAVYLCASSLEGFGGEETQYFGPGTRLLVL.

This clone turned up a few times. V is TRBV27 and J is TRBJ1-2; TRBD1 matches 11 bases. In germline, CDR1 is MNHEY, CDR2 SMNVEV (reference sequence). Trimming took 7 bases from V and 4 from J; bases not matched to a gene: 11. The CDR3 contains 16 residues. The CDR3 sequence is CASKQIRTGGSYGYTF. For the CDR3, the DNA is TGTGCCAGCAAACAGATCAGGACAGGGGGCAGCTATGGCTACACCTTC.

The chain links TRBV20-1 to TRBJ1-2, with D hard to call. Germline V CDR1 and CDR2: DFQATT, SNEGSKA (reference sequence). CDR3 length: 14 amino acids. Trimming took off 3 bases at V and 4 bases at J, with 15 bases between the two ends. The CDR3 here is CSASGQVFFYGYTF. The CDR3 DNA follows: TGCAGTGCTAGTGGGCAGGTCTTCTTCTATGGCTACACCTTC.

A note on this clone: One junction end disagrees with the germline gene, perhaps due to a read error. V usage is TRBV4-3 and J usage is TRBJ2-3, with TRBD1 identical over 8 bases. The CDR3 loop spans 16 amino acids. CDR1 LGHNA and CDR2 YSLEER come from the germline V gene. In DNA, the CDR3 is TGCGCCAGCAGTCAAGGTCAGGGGGCAGGATCGGATACGCAGTATTTT. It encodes CASSQGQGAGSDTQYF.

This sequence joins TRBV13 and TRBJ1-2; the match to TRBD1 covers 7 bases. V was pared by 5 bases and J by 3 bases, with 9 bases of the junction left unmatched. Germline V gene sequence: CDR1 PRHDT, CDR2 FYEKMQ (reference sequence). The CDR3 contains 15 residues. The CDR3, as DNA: TGTGCCAGCAGCCCACACAGGGGATTCGACTATGGCTACACCTTC. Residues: CASSPHRGFDYGYTF.

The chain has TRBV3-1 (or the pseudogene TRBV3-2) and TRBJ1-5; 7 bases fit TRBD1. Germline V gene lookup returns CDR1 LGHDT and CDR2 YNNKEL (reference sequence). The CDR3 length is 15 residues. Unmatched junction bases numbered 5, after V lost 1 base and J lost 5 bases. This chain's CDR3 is CASSQGQGGYQPQHF. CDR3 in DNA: TGTGCCAGCAGCCAAGGACAGGGTGGTTATCAGCCCCAGCATTTT.

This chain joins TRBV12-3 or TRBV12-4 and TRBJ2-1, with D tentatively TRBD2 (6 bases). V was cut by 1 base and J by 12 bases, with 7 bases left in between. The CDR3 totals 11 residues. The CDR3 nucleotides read TGTGCCAGCAGTTTAGAGGAGGGGCAGTTCTTC. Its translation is CASSLEEGQFF.

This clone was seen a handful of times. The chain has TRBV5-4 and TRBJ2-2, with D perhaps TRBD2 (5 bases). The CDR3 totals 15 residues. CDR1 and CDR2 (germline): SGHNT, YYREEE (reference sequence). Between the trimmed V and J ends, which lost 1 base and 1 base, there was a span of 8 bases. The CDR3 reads CASSLRAGNTGELFF. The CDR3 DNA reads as TGTGCCAGCAGCTTGCGCGCGGGGAACACCGGGGAGCTGTTTTTT. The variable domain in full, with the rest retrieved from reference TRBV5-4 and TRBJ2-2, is ETGVTQSPTHLIKTRGQQVTLRCSSQSGHNTVSWYQQALGQGPQFIFQYYREEENGRGNFPPRFSGLQFPNYSSELNVNALELDDSALYLCASSLRAGNTGELFFGEGSRLTVL.

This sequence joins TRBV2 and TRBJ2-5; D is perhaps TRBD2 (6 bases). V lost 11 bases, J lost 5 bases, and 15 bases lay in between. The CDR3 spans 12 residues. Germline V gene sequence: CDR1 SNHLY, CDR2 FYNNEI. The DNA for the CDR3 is TGTGCCGAAGGGACTTCGGGGGAGACCCAGTACTTC. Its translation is CAEGTSGETQYF.

CDR3 region: CASSLRSSGQGAINEQFF. As DNA, the CDR3 is TGCGCCAGCAGCTTGCGTTCATCGGGACAGGGGGCGATCAATGAGCAGTTCTTC. The chain couples TRBV5-1 to TRBJ2-1, with 12 positions matching TRBD1. The ends lost 1 base at V and 6 bases at J; junction bases unmatched: 11. The germline CDR1 and CDR2 sequences are SGHRS and YFSETQ. This CDR3 comprises 18 residues.

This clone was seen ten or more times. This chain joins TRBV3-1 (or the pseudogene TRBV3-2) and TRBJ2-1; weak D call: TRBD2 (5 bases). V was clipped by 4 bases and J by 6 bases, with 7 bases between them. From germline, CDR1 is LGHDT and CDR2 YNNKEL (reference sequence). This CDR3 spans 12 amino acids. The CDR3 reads CASSPTSNEQFF. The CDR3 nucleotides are TGTGCCAGCAGCCCCACTAGCAATGAGCAGTTCTTC.

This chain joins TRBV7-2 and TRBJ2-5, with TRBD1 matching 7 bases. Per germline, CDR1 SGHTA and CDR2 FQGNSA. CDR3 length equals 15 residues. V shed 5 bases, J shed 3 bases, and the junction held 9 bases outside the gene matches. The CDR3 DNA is TGTGCCAGCAGCCCCGACAGAGGGGGCGAAGAGACCCAGTACTTC. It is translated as CASSPDRGGEETQYF.

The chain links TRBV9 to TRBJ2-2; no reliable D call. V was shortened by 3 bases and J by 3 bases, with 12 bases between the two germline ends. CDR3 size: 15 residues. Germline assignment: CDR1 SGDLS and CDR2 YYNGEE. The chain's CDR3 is CASSARDGDTGELFF. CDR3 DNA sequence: TGTGCCAGCAGCGCAAGAGACGGAGACACCGGGGAGCTGTTTTTT.